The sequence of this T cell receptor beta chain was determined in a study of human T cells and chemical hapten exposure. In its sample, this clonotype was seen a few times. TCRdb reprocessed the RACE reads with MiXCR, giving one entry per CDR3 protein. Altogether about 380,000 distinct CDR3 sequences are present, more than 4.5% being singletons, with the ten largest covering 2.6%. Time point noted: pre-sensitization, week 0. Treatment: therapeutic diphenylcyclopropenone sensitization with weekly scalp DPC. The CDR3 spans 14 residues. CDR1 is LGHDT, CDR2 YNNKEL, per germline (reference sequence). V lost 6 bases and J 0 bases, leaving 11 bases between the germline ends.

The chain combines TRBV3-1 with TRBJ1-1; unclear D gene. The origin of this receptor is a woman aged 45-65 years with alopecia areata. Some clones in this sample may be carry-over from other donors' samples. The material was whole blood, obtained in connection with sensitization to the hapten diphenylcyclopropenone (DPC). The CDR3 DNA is TGTGCCAGCAGTGAAGGACCGTTGAACACTGAAGCTTTCTTT. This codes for CASSEGPLNTEAFF.